This TCR beta chain originates from a study of T cells in women clearing cervical HPV infection. Turning to the study itself: Cases' blood sampling followed lesion detection by median roughly 150 days (90 to 200). With HLA typing for only a few women, HLA confounding remains possible.

V shed 6 bases, J shed 1 base, and the junction held 5 bases outside the gene matches. CDR3 length: 16 amino acids. Per the germline V gene, CDR1 is MNHEY and CDR2 is SVGEGT. Note on this clone: Antigen specificity is unknown. The CDR3 end falls 3 residues outside the read, so it is completed with the germline J gene.

Profiled with immunoSEQ multiplex PCR; TCRdb holds only in-frame clones, not every one. This table holds about 26,000 clones. Findings and caveats of the study: Cases and controls were distinguished at AUC about 0.79 by richness and V genes. TRBV6-7 relative abundance averaged 0.11% in cases and less than 0.2% in controls.

This sequence originates from a woman aged 18 to 75 with a cervical HPV16 infection that either progressed to CIN3+ or cleared (not recorded which). The chain has TRBV6-2 or TRBV6-3 and TRBJ2-1; 11 bases are a match to TRBD1. Sequencing input: blood buffy coat. The sequenced part of the CDR3 DNA is TGTGCCAGCAGGACCGGGACAGGGGGGTCCTACAATGAG. Translating gives CASRTGTGGSYNE. The CDR3 reads in full as CASRTGTGGSYNEQFF.